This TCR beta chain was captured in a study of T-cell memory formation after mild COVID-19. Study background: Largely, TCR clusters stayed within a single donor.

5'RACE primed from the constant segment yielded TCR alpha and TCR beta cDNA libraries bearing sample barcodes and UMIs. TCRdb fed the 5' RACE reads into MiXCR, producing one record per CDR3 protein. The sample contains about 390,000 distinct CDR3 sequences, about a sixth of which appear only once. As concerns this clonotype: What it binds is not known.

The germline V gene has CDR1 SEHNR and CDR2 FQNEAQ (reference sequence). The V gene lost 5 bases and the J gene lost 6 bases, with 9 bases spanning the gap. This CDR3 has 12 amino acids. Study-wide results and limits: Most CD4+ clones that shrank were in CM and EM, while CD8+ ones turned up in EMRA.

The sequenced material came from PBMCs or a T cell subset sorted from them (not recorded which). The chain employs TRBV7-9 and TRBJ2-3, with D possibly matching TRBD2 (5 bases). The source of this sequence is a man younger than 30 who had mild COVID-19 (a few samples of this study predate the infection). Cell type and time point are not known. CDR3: CASSRGRDTQYF. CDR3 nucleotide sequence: TGTGCCAGCAGCCGGGGTCGGGATACGCAGTATTTT.